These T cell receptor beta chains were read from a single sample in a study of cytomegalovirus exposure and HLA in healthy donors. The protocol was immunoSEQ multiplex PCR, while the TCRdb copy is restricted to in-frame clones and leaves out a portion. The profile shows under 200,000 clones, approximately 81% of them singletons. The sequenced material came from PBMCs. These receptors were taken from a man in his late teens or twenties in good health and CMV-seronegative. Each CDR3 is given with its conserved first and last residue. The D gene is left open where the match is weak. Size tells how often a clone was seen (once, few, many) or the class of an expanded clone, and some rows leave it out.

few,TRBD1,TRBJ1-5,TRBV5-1,CASSFPGQGRLRISNQPQHF,TGCGCCAGCAGTTTCCCGGGACAGGGGCGCTTAAGGATTAGCAATCAGCCCCAGCATTTT
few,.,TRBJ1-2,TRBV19,CATSGGRDYGYTF,TGTGCCACCAGCGGGGGGCGCGACTATGGCTACACCTTC
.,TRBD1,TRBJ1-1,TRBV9,CASSSTGGSTEAFF,TGTGCCAGCAGCAGTACAGGGGGCTCCACTGAAGCTTTCTTT
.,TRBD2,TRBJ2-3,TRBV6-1,CASSEEGGTATDTQYF,TGTGCCAGCAGTGAAGAGGGAGGGACCGCCACAGATACGCAGTATTTT
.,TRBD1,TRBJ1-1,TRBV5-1,CASSQGARVVNTEAFF,TGCGCCAGCAGCCAGGGGGCTAGGGTCGTGAACACTGAAGCTTTCTTT
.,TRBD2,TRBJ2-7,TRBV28,CASGRAGVGYEQYF,TGTGCCAGCGGTCGAGCGGGAGTTGGCTACGAGCAGTACTTC
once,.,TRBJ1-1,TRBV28,CASSFPGNSGVVISSNTEAFF,TGTGCCAGCAGTTTTCCCGGGAATTCAGGGGTTGTGATATCGTCGAACACTGAAGCTTTCTTT
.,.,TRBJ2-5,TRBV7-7,CASSIGLVQETQYF,TGTGCTAGCAGCATTGGACTGGTTCAAGAGACCCAGTACTTC
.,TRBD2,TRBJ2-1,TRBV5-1,CASTLVGGESYNEQFF,TGCGCCAGCACCCTGGTGGGGGGGGAATCCTACAATGAGCAGTTCTTC
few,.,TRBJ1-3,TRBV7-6,CASSLVRAGNTIYF,TGTGCCAGCAGCTTAGTAAGAGCTGGAAACACCATATATTTT
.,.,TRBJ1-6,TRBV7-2,CASSLEGVPSPLHF,TGTGCCAGCAGCTTAGAAGGGGTCCCCTCACCCCTCCACTTT
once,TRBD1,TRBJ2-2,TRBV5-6,CASSAPGTGYSGELFF,TGTGCCAGCAGCGCGCCCGGGACAGGGTACTCCGGGGAGCTGTTTTTT
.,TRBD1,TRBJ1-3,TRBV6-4,CASPDRGPSVDTIYF,TGTGCCAGCCCGGACAGGGGGCCAAGTGTGGACACCATATATTTT
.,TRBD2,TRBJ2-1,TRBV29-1,CSVLTSGEQFF,TGCAGCGTCCTTACTAGCGGTGAGCAGTTCTTC
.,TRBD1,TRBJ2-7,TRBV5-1,CASSFGQGSSYEQYF,TGCGCCAGCAGCTTCGGACAGGGGTCCTCCTACGAGCAGTACTTC
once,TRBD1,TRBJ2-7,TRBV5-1,CASRSGQSYEQYF,TGCGCCAGCAGGTCGGGACAGTCCTACGAGCAGTACTTC
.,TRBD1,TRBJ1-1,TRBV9,CASSAMTGGNTEAFF,TGTGCCAGCAGCGCAATGACAGGGGGGAACACTGAAGCTTTCTTT
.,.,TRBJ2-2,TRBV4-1,CASSQSGHNTGELFF,TGCGCCAGCAGCCAATCGGGACACAACACCGGGGAGCTGTTTTTT
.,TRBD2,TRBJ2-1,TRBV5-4,CASSLGLAASNEQFF,TGTGCCAGCAGCTTGGGCCTAGCGGCCTCCAATGAGCAGTTCTTC
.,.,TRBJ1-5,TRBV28,CASSLVHLKISNQPQHF,TGTGCCAGCAGTTTAGTACACCTGAAAATTAGCAATCAGCCCCAGCATTTT
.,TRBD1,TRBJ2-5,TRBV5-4,CASSLDRGQWETQYF,TGTGCCAGCAGCTTGGACAGGGGGCAGTGGGAGACCCAGTACTTC
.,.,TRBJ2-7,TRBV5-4,CASDEGVGEQYF,TGTGCCAGCGATGAGGGTGTGGGCGAGCAGTACTTC
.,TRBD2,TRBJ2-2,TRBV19,CASSRREGTGELFF,TGTGCCAGTAGTAGGCGGGAGGGCACCGGGGAGCTGTTTTTT
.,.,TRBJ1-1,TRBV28,CASSLLWGQAEAFF,TGTGCCAGCAGTTTATTATGGGGGCAGGCCGAAGCTTTCTTT
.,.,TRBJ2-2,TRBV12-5,CASGPGLGLGELFF,TGTGCTAGTGGTCCAGGACTCGGCCTCGGGGAGCTGTTTTTT
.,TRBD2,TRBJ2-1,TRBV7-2,CASSLATGGRSNEQFF,TGTGCCAGCAGCTTAGCGACGGGCGGGAGGTCCAATGAGCAGTTCTTC
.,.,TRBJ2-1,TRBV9,CASSSTGTGYNEQFF,TGTGCCAGCAGCTCCACCGGGACTGGATACAATGAGCAGTTCTTC
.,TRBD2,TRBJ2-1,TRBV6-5,CASSSGTSGRWEFF,TGTGCCAGCAGTTCCGGGACTAGCGGGAGATGGGAGTTCTTC
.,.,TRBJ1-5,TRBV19,CASSSGEGVNQPQHF,TGTGCCAGTAGTAGCGGGGAGGGGGTGAATCAGCCCCAGCATTTT